This TCR beta chain derives from a study of T cells after yellow fever vaccination. TCRdb passed the 5' RACE reads through MiXCR, listing each CDR3 protein once. Altogether some 420,000 distinct CDR3 sequences are present, 18% being singletons, with the ten largest covering about a sixth. Germline lookup yields CDR1 SGHTA and CDR2 FQGNSA. V gave up 1 base and J gave up 9 bases, with 7 bases separating them. The CDR3 contains 11 residues. Concerning this clonotype: Its antigen remains unknown.

Study-level findings and limits: FACS-sorted repertoires could contain abundant clonotypes contaminating from the bulk population.

The gene calls are TRBV7-2 and TRBJ2-7; D gene uncertain. This material consisted of PBMCs, taken before the yellow fever booster vaccination. The receptor comes from a man aged 18 to 30 who received the YFV17D yellow fever vaccine. CDR3 region: CASSLEAAQYF. CDR3 nucleotides: TGTGCCAGCAGCTTAGAGGCGGCGCAGTACTTC.